One sample yielded the 14 T cell receptor beta chains listed below, sequenced in a study of blood T cell repertoires in COVID-19. Clones were sequenced by immunoSEQ multiplex PCR, and TCRdb holds only the in-frame ones, with some missing. This sample has 160,000 or so clones, with roughly 87% found just once. The specimen was PBMCs or T cells enriched from blood (not recorded which). These TCRs come from a human donor with acute COVID-19. The donor label of this sample is uncertain.

This clone was detected once. The chain links TRBV5-1 to TRBJ2-3; D gene uncertain. CDR3 length: 15 residues. The V gene's germline CDR1 is SGHRS and CDR2 YFSETQ. The ends were cut back, 6 bases at V and 4 bases at J, with 18 bases in the middle. CDR3: CASMESRGWSDTQYF. CDR3 coding DNA: TGCGCCAGCATGGAGTCGAGAGGCTGGTCAGATACGCAGTATTTT.

V gene TRBV3-1 (or the pseudogene TRBV3-2) combines with J gene TRBJ1-1; D is ambiguous. The CDR3 extends over 14 amino acids. In germline, CDR1 is LGHDT, CDR2 YNNKEL (reference sequence). Trimming pared 4 bases from V and 2 bases from J, leaving 11 bases between. CDR3 DNA sequence: TGTGCCAGCAGCCGATTGGGCTACAACACTGAAGCTTTCTTT. It translates to CASSRLGYNTEAFF.

V usage is TRBV2 and J usage is TRBJ2-5; 8 bases match TRBD1. Germline-derived CDR1 and CDR2 are SNHLY and FYNNEI. This CDR3 has 15 amino acids. The V segment lost 7 bases and the J segment 4 bases; nucleotides outside the gene matches: 11. The CDR3 loop reads CASTLPGQVLETQYF. The CDR3 DNA reads as TGTGCCAGCACTCTCCCGGGACAGGTCCTAGAGACCCAGTACTTC.

This clone appeared a single time. The chain uses TRBV14 and TRBJ2-7, with 8 bases identical to TRBD1. CDR3 length equals 16 residues. J lost 4 bases, V lost 1 base, and 9 bases had no gene match. Germline CDR1 reads SGHDN; CDR2 reads FVKESK. This CDR3 is CASSQAPPGGGYEQYF. For the CDR3, the DNA is TGTGCCAGCAGCCAAGCCCCGCCAGGGGGCGGATACGAGCAGTACTTC.

V and J are TRBV7-9 and TRBJ2-7; D possibly corresponds to TRBD1 (5 bases). CDR1 is SEHNR, CDR2 FQNEAQ, per germline (reference sequence). Trimming removed 6 bases from V and 1 base from J, with 10 bases in between. This CDR3 is built from 13 residues. CDR3 sequence: CASSSDRSYEQYF. CDR3 coding DNA: TGTGCCAGCAGTTCCGACAGATCCTACGAGCAGTACTTC.

For the CDR3, the DNA is TGTGCCAGCAGTTTCAACCGAGGGAGTCCCTACGAGCAGTACTTC. Protein sequence: CASSFNRGSPYEQYF. This chain connects TRBV27 to TRBJ2-7, with a possible D match to TRBD2 (5 bases). Deletions cut 3 bases from V and 2 bases from J, with 14 bases between. Germline loops: CDR1 MNHEY, CDR2 SMNVEV (reference sequence). The CDR3 sequence is 15 residues long.

The rearrangement uses TRBV5-5 and TRBJ2-7, with D unresolved. Per germline, CDR1 SGHKS and CDR2 YYEKEE (reference sequence). The ends were cut back, 1 base at V and 6 bases at J, with 11 bases in the middle. The CDR3 is 13 amino acids. The CDR3, as DNA: TGTGCCAGCAGCTTGTCCGCAACACGCGAGCAGTACTTC. It is translated as CASSLSATREQYF.

On this clone itself: Within the sample, other DNA sequences also encode this same CDR3. CDR3 sequence: CASSLAGTGTYEQYF. CDR3 coding DNA: TGTGCCAGCAGTTTGGCCGGGACTGGGACCTACGAGCAGTACTTC. V is TRBV27 and J is TRBJ2-7, with a weak D call TRBD2 (6 bases). V was cut by 3 bases and J by 2 bases, with 14 bases left in between. The CDR3 is made up of 15 amino acids. Looked up from germline, CDR1 is MNHEY and CDR2 is SMNVEV (reference sequence).

The rearrangement joins TRBV30 to TRBJ1-1; tentatively, D is TRBD1 (6 bases). Germline V CDR1 and CDR2: GTSNPN, SVGIG (reference sequence). Trimming shortened V by 5 bases and J by 0 bases, and 7 bases separated the two germline ends. The CDR3 extends over 12 amino acids. The CDR3 region has the DNA TGTGCCTGGCGACAGGTGAACACTGAAGCTTTCTTT. The encoded protein is CAWRQVNTEAFF.

This chain links TRBV9 with TRBJ2-5; weak D call: TRBD2 (6 bases). The V and J ends lost 0 bases and 5 bases respectively, with 11 bases between them. The germline V gene encodes CDR1 SGDLS and CDR2 YYNGEE. The CDR3 consists of 14 residues. CDR3 nucleotides: TGTGCCAGCAGCGTAGGTCTAGGGAGGGAGACCCAGTACTTC. This encodes CASSVGLGRETQYF.

V is TRBV19 and J is TRBJ2-1; TRBD2 aligns across 8 bases. CDR1 is LNHDA and CDR2 is SQIVND in the germline V gene (reference sequence). The trim removed 5 bases at V and 4 bases at J, leaving 7 bases unmatched. This CDR3 comprises 15 residues. The CDR3 reads CASSPSGGTYNEQFF. The CDR3 bases are TGTGCCAGTAGTCCGAGCGGGGGAACTTACAATGAGCAGTTCTTC. The variable domain in full, completed from reference TRBV19 and TRBJ2-1, reads DGGITQSPKYLFRKEGQNVTLSCEQNLNHDAMYWYRQDPGQGLRLIYYSQIVNDFQKGDIAEGYSVSREKKESFPLTVTSAQKNPTAFYLCASSPSGGTYNEQFFGPGTRLTVL.

This CDR3 is CSASGQGVYEQYF. The CDR3 DNA sequence: TGCAGTGCTAGTGGCCAGGGGGTTTACGAGCAGTACTTC. The V gene is TRBV20-1, the J gene TRBJ2-7; 7 positions agree with TRBD1. The CDR3 is made up of 13 amino acids. V gave up 3 bases and J gave up 4 bases; unmatched junction bases: 6. From germline, CDR1 is DFQATT and CDR2 SNEGSKA (reference sequence).

The genes are TRBV7-6 and TRBJ2-3; no clear D gene. CDR1 and CDR2 (germline): SGHVS, FNYEAQ. V dropped 1 base and J dropped 8 bases, with 10 bases sitting between them. The CDR3 has 13 amino acids. In nucleotides, the CDR3 is TGTGCCAGCAGCTTAGATTCGGGTCGTACGCAGTATTTT. This codes for CASSLDSGRTQYF.

The V call is TRBV6-5, the J call TRBJ2-2, with 8 nucleotides matching TRBD1. The CDR3 totals 15 residues. Trimming cost V 4 bases and J 7 bases; bases outside gene matches: 8. CDR1 and CDR2 from the germline V gene are MNHEY and SVGAGI. This CDR3 reads CASSFVDRGSGELFF. The CDR3, as DNA: TGTGCCAGCAGTTTCGTTGACAGGGGTAGCGGGGAGCTGTTTTTT.